This TCR beta chain derives from a study of shared clonotypes between healthy human individuals (dated by TCRdb to 2020 to 2021). About the full investigation: A few men and a couple of women, aged 18 to 49 years, made up the cohort. For each donor, CD4 naive and CD4 memory were each run on three plates, CD8 naive on two plates, and CD8 memory on one plate. To estimate repertoire size and how much clonotypes are shared between individuals, the study performed deep sequencing of blood TCR repertoires from about five healthy adults. To increase sequencing depth and limit assay-specific biases, different laboratories used diverse techniques to prepare libraries and sequence TCR repertoires. Each donor's leukapheresis produced roughly between about 0.9 and 9.5 billion PBMCs.

Here is what the overall study found, with its caveats: When a handful of donors were compared, the shared fraction of clonotypes was roughly 4.8% for naive CD4, over 3% for naive CD8, 2% to 2.5% for memory CD4, and around 0.4% for memory CD8. Rarefaction of sorted-subset datasets indicated incomplete sequencing despite the large sequencing depth. Naive subsets generally had larger estimated clonotype richness than memory subsets. Only blood was sampled, and tissue TCR repertoires likely differ from those in blood. Because the study included only a small number of donors, the genetic and exposure-history diversity represented was limited. Pairwise subsampling led to the expectation that sequencing depth would affect the degree of clonotype sharing among donors. Compared with non-shared clonotypes, the clonotypes found in all four sorted-subset donors had higher generation probabilities.

The donors were healthy, HIV-negative adults with no recently reported acute infections or vaccinations. All donors were Caucasian adults living in Nashville, Tennessee, USA. The CD8 memory samples were a combination of magnetically selected CD45RO+ cells and CCR7-negative CD45RA+ effector memory (TemRA) cells. After blood collection by leukapheresis, PBMCs were isolated using Ficoll-Histopaque density gradient centrifugation and then cryopreserved in the vapor phase of liquid nitrogen. Analytical flow cytometry was used to check the purity and quantity of each magnetically sorted T cell population. Genomic DNA was isolated from every sorted fraction and measured by UV absorbance on a Nanodrop 2000c. Using the deep immunoSEQ assay, TCR CDR3 regions were amplified from genomic DNA by multiplex PCR. For each cell subset, the extracted genomic DNA was distributed evenly across all wells of several immunoSEQ 96-well plates, and each plate served as one replicate. For sorted subsets, around 200 ng genomic DNA, equal to some 28,000 T cell genomes, was loaded into each replicate PCR. Purified libraries were quantified with a Qubit 3.0 fluorometer, sized on a Bioanalyzer 2100, and re-quantified with the KAPA Library Quantification kit. Every immunoSEQ 96-well plate was sequenced on a dedicated single-read 150-cycle Illumina NextSeq 550 flow cell. Per the authors' processing: The immunoSEQ output contained only junctional sequences without quality scores, so filtering could not match that applied to full-length reads. Sequences were annotated with PyIR, a Python wrapper for IgBLAST v1.9, using IMGT germline references to assign V/J genes and CDR3. Reads with weak V/J assignments (E-value above 1e-6), missing CDR3, stop codons, out-of-frame junctions, or ambiguous translated residues were removed. A V3J clonotype was defined by an identical inferred V gene, J gene, and CDR3 amino acid sequence. Percentage overlap between repertoires was computed as shared unique clonotypes divided by the size of the smaller repertoire. Three approaches were used to assess repertoire richness: RTK rarefaction, the Chao1 estimator, and Recon v2.1 estimates of unobserved clonotypes. OLGA was used to compute generation probabilities for all TCRbeta clonotypes that the gDNA method yielded from a few donors. TCRdb limited this immuneACCESS table to in-frame rearrangements with V and J called. A share of clones is missing; checked studies link under half to unresolved V genes, and the rest is unexplained. D and trimming were read from the DNA, whereas the V and J calls and clone size are those reported in that table. For this sample the table gives 600,000 to 750,000 clones, of which less than 95% were detected only once. The top ten clonotypes cover about 34% of the sample.

Details on this clone: It lacks a known antigen. No much larger clone is present one base from it, and per-base qualities are unavailable.

V and J are truncated by 2 bases and 8 bases respectively, leaving an intervening sequence of 10 bases. The germline V gene (reference sequence) yields MNHNY for CDR1 and SVGAGI for CDR2. Reading from cysteine to phenylalanine, the CDR3 counts 13 amino acids. This entry keeps only the CDR3 DNA: 39 bases, framed from base 1. Sequenced material: memory CD8+ T cells from PBMCs. Taken with the paper, the label for cell subset or site translates to: CD45RO+ cells pooled with CCR7-negative TemRA cells. This sequence was found in a young man in good health. Some clones in this sample may be carry-over from other donors' samples. The chain couples TRBV6-6 to TRBJ2-1; the D gene lacks a confident call. The DNA reads as follows: TGTGCCAGCAGTTACGGACCAGGCGATGAGCAGTTCTTC. Its protein is CASSYGPGDEQFF.